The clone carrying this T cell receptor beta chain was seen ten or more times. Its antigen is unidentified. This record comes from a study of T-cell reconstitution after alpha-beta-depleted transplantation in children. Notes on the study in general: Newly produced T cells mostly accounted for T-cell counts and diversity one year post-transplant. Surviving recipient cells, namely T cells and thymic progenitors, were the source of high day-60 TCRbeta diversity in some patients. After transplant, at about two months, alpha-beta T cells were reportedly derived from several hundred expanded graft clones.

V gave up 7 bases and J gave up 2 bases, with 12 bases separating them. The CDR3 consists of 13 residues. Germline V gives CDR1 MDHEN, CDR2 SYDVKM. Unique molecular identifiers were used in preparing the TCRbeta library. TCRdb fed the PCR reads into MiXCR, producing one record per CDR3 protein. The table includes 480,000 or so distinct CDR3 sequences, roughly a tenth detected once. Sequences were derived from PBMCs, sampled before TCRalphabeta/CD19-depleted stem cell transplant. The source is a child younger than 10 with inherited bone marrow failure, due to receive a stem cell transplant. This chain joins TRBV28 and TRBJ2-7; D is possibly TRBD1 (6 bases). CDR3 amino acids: CASTRDNTYEQYF. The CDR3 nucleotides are TGTGCCAGCACCCGGGACAACACCTACGAGCAGTACTTC.